This TCR beta chain was found in a study of blood T cell repertoires in COVID-19. With 0 bases removed from V and 0 bases from J, the gap between germline ends came to 20 bases. Looked up from germline, CDR1 is SGHNT and CDR2 is YYREEE (reference sequence). The length of the CDR3 is 19 residues. Produced via immunoSEQ multiplex PCR; TCRdb's table is partial and in-frame only. The table records tens of thousands of clones, around nine tenths of them present only once. The sequence was collected from a man aged 65 to 85 with active or convalescent COVID-19. Sequencing input: peripheral blood. The V gene is TRBV5-4, the J gene TRBJ2-3; a weak D match, TRBD2 (6 bases). CDR3 DNA sequence: TGTGCCAGCAGCTTGGTCGGTCTTGGGGGGAGGCACAGCACAGATACGCAGTATTTT. Residues: CASSLVGLGGRHSTDTQYF.